One sample yielded the 28 T cell receptor beta chains listed below, sequenced in a study of cytomegalovirus exposure and HLA in healthy donors. The PCR had 60 Vbeta and 13 Jbeta primers. Data came from immunoSEQ multiplex PCR; TCRdb stores just in-frame clones and leaves some out. The sample holds 150,000 to 200,000 clones, approximately 86% seen once. Sequences were obtained from PBMCs. The receptors come from a male donor in good health and CMV-seronegative.

V usage is TRBV5-1 and J usage is TRBJ1-6; no firm D call. The CDR3 runs 15 residues. CDR1 and CDR2 (germline): SGHRS, YFSETQ. V lost 6 bases and J lost 10, with 20 bases in between. This CDR3 reads CASTNGIDGGSPLHF. In DNA form, the CDR3 reads TGCGCCAGCACTAACGGTATTGACGGCGGATCACCCCTCCACTTT. Based on the CDR3 plus reference TRBV5-1 and TRBJ1-6, the full variable domain is KAGVTQTPRYLIKTRGQQVTLSCSPISGHRSVSWYQQTPGQGLQFLFEYFSETQRNKGNFPGRFSGRQFSNSRSEMNVSTLELGDSALYLCASTNGIDGGSPLHFGNGTRLTVT.

The chain recombines TRBV6-1 with TRBJ2-5; the D gene is possibly TRBD2 (7 bases). The germline gives CDR1 MNHNS, CDR2 SASEGT. The CDR3 contains 13 residues. Deletions cut 2 bases from V and 4 bases from J, with 8 bases between. The CDR3 protein is CASSERGGETQYF. The CDR3 DNA is TGTGCCAGCAGTGAAAGGGGGGGAGAGACCCAGTACTTC.

The chain recombines TRBV5-1 with TRBJ2-7; 11 bases line up with TRBD2. CDR1 and CDR2 (germline): SGHRS, YFSETQ. The CDR3 consists of 17 residues. J lost 0 bases, V lost 6 bases, and 11 bases had no gene match. DNA for the CDR3: TGCGCCAGCACCACCGGGACTAGCGGAATTAGCTCCTACGAGCAGTACTTC. Translation gives CASTTGTSGISSYEQYF. Together with reference TRBV5-1 and TRBJ2-7, the CDR3 gives the full variable domain: KAGVTQTPRYLIKTRGQQVTLSCSPISGHRSVSWYQQTPGQGLQFLFEYFSETQRNKGNFPGRFSGRQFSNSRSEMNVSTLELGDSALYLCASTTGTSGISSYEQYFGPGTRLTVT.

The chain is built from TRBV4-1 and TRBJ1-5, with D maybe TRBD1 (5 bases). The length of the CDR3 is 17 residues. The V end was cut by 0 bases, the J end by 5 bases, with 17 bases between. Germline lookup yields CDR1 MGHRA and CDR2 YSYEKL. For the CDR3, the DNA is TGCGCCAGCAGCCAAGAGTCTAGGGGCGGAGATGATCAGCCCCAGCATTTT. This codes for CASSQESRGGDDQPQHF.

The chain carries TRBV11-2 and TRBJ2-5; TRBD2 aligns across 7 bases. The J call is in doubt because the DNA end fits TRBJ2-7 better. This CDR3 spans 14 amino acids. Germline V CDR1 and CDR2: SGHAT, FQNNGV. The CDR3 spells CASSPGGSSYEQYF. In DNA, the CDR3 is TGTGCCAGCAGTCCCGGCGGGAGCTCCTACGAGCAGTACTTC.

The V and J genes are TRBV7-9 and TRBJ1-1; D possibly corresponds to TRBD1 (6 bases). CDR1 is SEHNR and CDR2 is FQNEAQ in the germline V gene (reference sequence). This CDR3 is built from 15 residues. V was pared by 1 base and J by 0 bases, with 9 bases between. The CDR3 DNA is TGTGCCAGCAGCTTAGTTCAGGGGATGAACACTGAAGCTTTCTTT. Its translation: CASSLVQGMNTEAFF.

This CDR3 is CAWRLARGTQYF. The DNA for the CDR3 is TGTGCCTGGAGGCTCGCCAGGGGGACCCAGTACTTC. This rearrangement joins TRBV30 to TRBJ2-5, with TRBD1 as a possible D gene (6 bases). The germline V gene has CDR1 GTSNPN and CDR2 SVGIG (reference sequence). Deletions cut 3 bases from V and 7 bases from J, with 12 bases between. The length of the CDR3 is 12 residues.

The chain is built from TRBV5-1 and TRBJ1-1; D call uncertain. Germline V gene sequence: CDR1 SGHRS, CDR2 YFSETQ. The CDR3 has 14 residues. The V end was cut by 4 bases, the J end by 0 bases, with 10 bases between. CDR3 coding DNA: TGCGCCAGCAGCCCTCCGAGGTTGAACACTGAAGCTTTCTTT. This sequence encodes CASSPPRLNTEAFF.

The CDR3, as DNA: TGCAGCGTTGACAGCAGGGGACAGAACACTGAAGCTTTCTTT. Protein sequence: CSVDSRGQNTEAFF. This chain uses TRBV29-1 with TRBJ1-1; maybe TRBD1 (6 bases). This CDR3 spans 14 amino acids. Between the trimmed V and J ends, which lost 3 bases and 1 base, there was a span of 12 bases. Germline loops: CDR1 SQVTM, CDR2 ANQGSEA. Full variable domain (rest looked up from reference TRBV29-1 and TRBJ1-1): SAVISQKPSRDICQRGTSLTIQCQVDSQVTMMFWYRQQPGQSLTLIATANQGSEATYESGFVIDKFPISRPNLTFSTLTVSNMSPEDSSIYLCSVDSRGQNTEAFFGQGTRLTVV.

This chain joins TRBV5-5 and TRBJ1-1, with a possible D match to TRBD1 (6 bases). Trimming stripped 0 bases from V and 4 bases from J, with 13 bases between. Germline CDR1 is SGHKS and CDR2 is YYEKEE (reference sequence). The CDR3 totals 15 residues. The CDR3 DNA reads as TGTGCCAGCAGCTTGGTTCAGGGGACGGCCACTGAAGCTTTCTTT. Protein sequence: CASSLVQGTATEAFF. Complete variable domain (other parts from reference TRBV5-5 and TRBJ1-1): DAGVTQSPTHLIKTRGQQVTLRCSPISGHKSVSWYQQVLGQGPQFIFQYYEKEERGRGNFPDRFSARQFPNYSSELNVNALLLGDSALYLCASSLVQGTATEAFFGQGTRLTVV.

The J gene is TRBJ1-2, the V gene TRBV4-1; TRBD1 might be the D (5 bases). Trimming took 4 bases from V and 5 from J, leaving 17 bases between them. The CDR3 is made up of 15 amino acids. CDR1 and CDR2 from the germline V gene are MGHRA and YSYEKL. The CDR3 sequence: CASSRDFGGEYGYTF. DNA for the CDR3: TGCGCCAGCAGCCGAGATTTTGGGGGGGAGTATGGCTACACCTTC.

This clone showed up just once. The chain's CDR3 is CASSPGQSTNEKLFF. In DNA form, the CDR3 reads TGTGCCAGCAGCCCAGGACAGTCAACTAATGAAAAACTGTTTTTT. V and J are TRBV7-9 and TRBJ1-4; D may be TRBD1 (6 bases). Trimming removed 5 bases at V and 0 bases at J, with 10 bases between. Germline V CDR1 and CDR2: SEHNR, FQNEAQ (reference sequence). This CDR3 contains 15 residues. Complete variable domain (other parts from reference TRBV7-9 and TRBJ1-4): DTGVSQNPRHKITKRGQNVTFRCDPISEHNRLYWYRQTLGQGPEFLTYFQNEAQLEKSRLLSDRFSAERPKGSFSTLEIQRTEQGDSAMYLCASSPGQSTNEKLFFGSGTQLSVL.

V and J are TRBV7-9 and TRBJ2-7; the match to TRBD1 covers 9 bases. CDR3 length: 15 residues. CDR1 and CDR2 from the germline V gene are SEHNR and FQNEAQ (reference sequence). J lost 3 bases, V lost 0 bases, and 3 bases had no gene match. The CDR3 coding sequence is TGTGCCAGCAGCTTAGCGTGGGACAGGGTCTACGAGCAGTACTTC. This sequence encodes CASSLAWDRVYEQYF.

The chain couples TRBV10-2 to TRBJ1-2; TRBD1 is a possible D gene (6 bases). Germline V gene sequence: CDR1 WSHSY, CDR2 SAAADI. The CDR3 spans 13 residues. V lost 2 bases and J 6 bases, leaving 10 bases between the germline ends. The CDR3 bases are TGCGCCAGCAGTGAGAGGGGGTGGGATGGCTACACCTTC. Protein product: CASSERGWDGYTF.

The chain joins TRBV11-2 to TRBJ2-7, with 9 positions matching TRBD1. This CDR3 has 15 residues. V lost 5 bases, J lost 6 bases, and 11 bases stayed unmatched. CDR1 and CDR2 from the germline V gene are SGHAT and FQNNGV. This CDR3 reads CASSTTPGQGLEQYF. In nucleotides, the CDR3 is TGTGCCAGCAGCACCACTCCGGGACAGGGTCTCGAGCAGTACTTC.

J is TRBJ1-2 and V is TRBV19, with 9 bases fitting TRBD1. The CDR3 totals 17 residues. Germline V CDR1 and CDR2: LNHDA, SQIVND (reference sequence). V lost 7 bases to trimming and J lost 6 bases; unmatched junction nucleotides: 18. The CDR3 DNA reads as TGTGCCAGTAACGCCTTTGGGACAGGGCCAATTAATAATGGCTACACCTTC. It is translated as CASNAFGTGPINNGYTF.

The V and J genes are TRBV5-1 and TRBJ1-2; D is uncertain. This CDR3 has 14 amino acids. V was trimmed by 4 bases and J by 1 base, leaving 11 bases between them. The germline V gene encodes CDR1 SGHRS and CDR2 YFSETQ. CDR3 amino acids: CASSPHGNNYGYTF. The CDR3 region has the DNA TGCGCCAGCAGCCCTCACGGGAATAACTATGGCTACACCTTC.

This clone was observed once. This chain uses TRBV27 with TRBJ2-5; 9 bases are shared with TRBD2. The CDR3 spans 13 residues. V was clipped by 4 bases and J by 5 bases; unmatched bases: 2. CDR1 MNHEY and CDR2 SMNVEV come from the germline V gene (reference sequence). In DNA form, the CDR3 reads TGTGCCAGCAGTTCCAGCGGGGGGGAGACCCAGTACTTC. It translates to CASSSSGGETQYF.

The chain couples TRBV6-1 to TRBJ2-3; TRBD1 might be the D (6 bases). V was trimmed by 2 bases and J by 10 bases, leaving 13 bases between them. Germline V CDR1 and CDR2: MNHNS, SASEGT. CDR3 length: 13 amino acids. In DNA, the CDR3 is TGTGCCAGCAGTGAAACAGGGCTGTTCGCGCAGTATTTT. This gives the protein CASSETGLFAQYF.

This chain connects TRBV7-9 to TRBJ1-1; TRBD1 is a possible D gene (6 bases). Germline V gene sequence: CDR1 SEHNR, CDR2 FQNEAQ (reference sequence). The V end lost 6 bases, the J end lost 0 bases, and 14 bases lay between the germline ends. CDR3 length equals 15 residues. The CDR3: CASRRGGIMNTEAFF. CDR3 sequence (DNA): TGTGCCAGCAGGAGGGGGGGCATTATGAACACTGAAGCTTTCTTT.

This sequence joins TRBV4-1 and TRBJ1-1; perhaps TRBD1 as D (5 bases). Germline loops: CDR1 MGHRA, CDR2 YSYEKL. Trimming removed 2 bases at V and 4 bases at J, with 11 bases between. This CDR3 is built from 14 residues. Here the CDR3 reads CASSQRQRSTEAFF. The CDR3 DNA is TGCGCCAGCAGCCAACGACAGAGGAGCACTGAAGCTTTCTTT.

As concerns this clone: Germline and junction disagree at one end, which may indicate a read error. The chain has TRBV7-9 and TRBJ1-4, with D perhaps matching TRBD1 (5 bases). CDR3 size: 18 residues. Germline CDR1 and CDR2: SEHNR and FQNEAQ (reference sequence). CDR3 DNA: TGTTCCAGCAGCTTAGGGGAGTTTCGGGGGGAATCTAATGAAAAACTGTTTTTT. Translating it yields CSSSLGEFRGESNEKLFF.

V is TRBV10-3 and J is TRBJ1-2, with D possibly matching TRBD1 (5 bases). CDR3 length: 12 residues. Trimming cost V 10 bases and J 4 bases, with 13 bases left between them. CDR1 is ENHRY and CDR2 is SYGVKD in the germline V gene. CDR3 bases: TGTGCCACCGAGGGACTAGGCTATGGCTACACCTTC. As protein: CATEGLGYGYTF.

This clone was counted only a few times. The chain links TRBV5-6 to TRBJ2-6; 10 nucleotides match TRBD1. V lost 0 bases, J lost 4 bases, and 4 bases stayed unmatched. The V gene's germline CDR1 is SGHDT and CDR2 YYEEEE. The CDR3 covers 17 residues. The CDR3 loop is CASSLAGTGAGANVLTF. The CDR3 nucleotides are TGTGCCAGCAGCTTGGCGGGGACAGGGGCCGGGGCCAACGTCCTGACTTTC.

The chain has TRBV10-3 and TRBJ1-2; the match to TRBD1 covers 7 bases. V shed 10 bases and J 6 bases; nucleotides not matched to a gene: 14. Germline V gives CDR1 ENHRY, CDR2 SYGVKD. The CDR3 runs to 14 residues. The chain's CDR3 is CATRHDRVQHGYTF. The DNA of the CDR3 is TGTGCCACGCGACATGACAGGGTTCAACATGGCTACACCTTC.

There are a few counts of this clone. The rearrangement links TRBV10-2 to TRBJ2-7; TRBD1 might be the D (7 bases). This CDR3 contains 15 residues. Trimming stripped 6 bases from V and 1 base from J, with 16 bases between. Germline V gene sequence: CDR1 WSHSY, CDR2 SAAADI. The CDR3 loop reads CASRQGTERSYEQYF. Here the CDR3 DNA reads TGCGCCAGCAGACAGGGGACTGAACGGTCCTACGAGCAGTACTTC.

CDR3 sequence: CASSQEATVNYGYTF. The DNA for the CDR3 is TGCGCCAGCAGCCAAGAAGCCACAGTTAACTATGGCTACACCTTC. The rearrangement links TRBV4-1 to TRBJ1-2; D not certain. The CDR3 is 15 amino acids. Germline V CDR1 and CDR2: MGHRA, YSYEKL. Trimming removed 0 bases at V and 1 base at J, with 9 bases between.

V is TRBV19 and J is TRBJ2-2, with a tentative D call TRBD1 (5 bases). The CDR3 extends over 12 amino acids. V was pared by 7 bases and J by 8 bases, with 11 bases between. Germline V gives CDR1 LNHDA, CDR2 SQIVND (reference sequence). The CDR3 spells CASIARTGELFF. The CDR3 region has the DNA TGTGCCAGTATCGCCAGGACAGGGGAGCTGTTTTTT.